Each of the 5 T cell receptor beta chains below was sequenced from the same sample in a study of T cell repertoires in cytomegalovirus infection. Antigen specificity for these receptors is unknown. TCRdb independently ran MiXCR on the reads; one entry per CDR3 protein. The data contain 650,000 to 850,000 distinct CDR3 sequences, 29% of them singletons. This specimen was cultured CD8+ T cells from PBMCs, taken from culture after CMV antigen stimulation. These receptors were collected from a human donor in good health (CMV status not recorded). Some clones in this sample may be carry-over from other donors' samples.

CDR3 in DNA: TGTGCCAGCACAGGGGTCTTCAATCAGCCCCAGCATTTT. Protein product: CASTGVFNQPQHF. The genes are TRBV5-8 and TRBJ1-5; perhaps TRBD1 as D (6 bases). The CDR3 runs to 13 residues. The V end lost 6 bases, the J end lost 3 bases, and 10 bases lay between the germline ends. The germline CDR1 and CDR2 sequences are SGHTS and YDEGEE.

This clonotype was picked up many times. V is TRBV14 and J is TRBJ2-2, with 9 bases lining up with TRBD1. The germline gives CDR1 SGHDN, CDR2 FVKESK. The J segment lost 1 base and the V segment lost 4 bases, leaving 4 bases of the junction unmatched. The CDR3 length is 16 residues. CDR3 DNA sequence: TGTGCCAGCAGCCCGAGACAGGGGGTGAACACCGGGGAGCTGTTTTTT. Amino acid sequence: CASSPRQGVNTGELFF.

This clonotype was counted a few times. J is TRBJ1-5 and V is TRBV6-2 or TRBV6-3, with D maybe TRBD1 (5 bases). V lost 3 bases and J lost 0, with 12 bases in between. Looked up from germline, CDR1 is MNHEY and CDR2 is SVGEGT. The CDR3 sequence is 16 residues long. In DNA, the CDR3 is TGTGCCAGCAGTTATATCAGGACATATAGCAATCAGCCCCAGCATTTT. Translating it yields CASSYIRTYSNQPQHF.

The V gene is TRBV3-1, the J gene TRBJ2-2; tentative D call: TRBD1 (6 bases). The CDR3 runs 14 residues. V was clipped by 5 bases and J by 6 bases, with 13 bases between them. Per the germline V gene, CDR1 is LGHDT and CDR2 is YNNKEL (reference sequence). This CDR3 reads CASSDGNRAGELFF. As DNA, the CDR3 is TGTGCCAGCAGCGATGGGAACAGGGCCGGGGAGCTGTTTTTT.

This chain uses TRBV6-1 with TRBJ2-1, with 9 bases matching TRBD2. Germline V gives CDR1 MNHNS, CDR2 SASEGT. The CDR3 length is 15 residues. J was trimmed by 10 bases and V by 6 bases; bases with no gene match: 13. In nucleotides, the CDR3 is TGTGCCAGCAGGGCCAATAGCGGGGGAAAGCGGGAGCAGTTCTTC. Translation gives CASRANSGGKREQFF.